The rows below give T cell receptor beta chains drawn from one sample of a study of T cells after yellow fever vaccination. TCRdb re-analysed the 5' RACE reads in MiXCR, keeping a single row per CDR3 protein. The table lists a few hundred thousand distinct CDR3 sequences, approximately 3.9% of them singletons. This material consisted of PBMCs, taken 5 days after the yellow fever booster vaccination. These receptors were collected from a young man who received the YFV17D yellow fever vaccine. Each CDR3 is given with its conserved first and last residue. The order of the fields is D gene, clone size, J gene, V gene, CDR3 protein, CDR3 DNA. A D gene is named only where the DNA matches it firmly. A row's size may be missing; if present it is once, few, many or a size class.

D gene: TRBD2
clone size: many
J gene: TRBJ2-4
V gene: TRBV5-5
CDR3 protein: CASSFVAAGGSAKNIQYF
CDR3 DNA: TGTGCCAGCAGCTTTGTTGCAGCGGGGGGATCAGCCAAAAACATTCAGTACTTC

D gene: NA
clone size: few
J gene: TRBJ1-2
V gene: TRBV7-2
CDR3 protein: CASSPDASNYGYTF
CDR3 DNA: TGTGCCAGCAGTCCGGACGCTAGTAACTATGGCTACACCTTC

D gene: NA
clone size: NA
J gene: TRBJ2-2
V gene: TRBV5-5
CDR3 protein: CASSLGDPNTGELFF
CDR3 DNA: TGTGCCAGCAGCTTGGGGGACCCGAACACCGGGGAGCTGTTTTTT

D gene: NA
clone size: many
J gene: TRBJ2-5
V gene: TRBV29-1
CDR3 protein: CSGNSHRETQYF
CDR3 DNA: TGCAGCGGTAACAGCCATCGGGAGACCCAGTACTTC

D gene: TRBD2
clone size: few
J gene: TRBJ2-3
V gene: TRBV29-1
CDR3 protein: CSVKTSGTDTQYF
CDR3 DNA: TGCAGCGTAAAGACTAGCGGGACAGATACGCAGTATTTT

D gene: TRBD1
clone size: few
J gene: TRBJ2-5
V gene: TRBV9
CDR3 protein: CASSVDGTGEETQYF
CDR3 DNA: TGTGCCAGCAGCGTAGACGGGACAGGGGAAGAGACCCAGTACTTC

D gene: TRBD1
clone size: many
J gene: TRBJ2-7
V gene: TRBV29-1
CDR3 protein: CSAMRQGGEQYF
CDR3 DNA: TGCAGCGCAATGCGACAGGGGGGTGAGCAGTACTTC

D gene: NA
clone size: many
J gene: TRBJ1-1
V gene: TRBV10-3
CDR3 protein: CAISENGSLGAFF
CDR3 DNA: TGTGCCATCAGTGAAAATGGCAGTTTGGGCGCTTTCTTT

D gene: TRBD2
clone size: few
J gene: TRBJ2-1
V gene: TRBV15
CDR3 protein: CATSTLSREVSYNEQFF
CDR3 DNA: TGTGCCACCAGCACCCTTTCACGGGAGGTATCCTACAATGAGCAGTTCTTC

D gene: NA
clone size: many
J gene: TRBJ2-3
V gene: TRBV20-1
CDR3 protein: CSTMPTDTQYF
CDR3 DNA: TGCAGTACCATGCCCACAGATACGCAGTATTTT

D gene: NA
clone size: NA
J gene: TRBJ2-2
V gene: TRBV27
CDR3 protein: CASSLVGGGELFF
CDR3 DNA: TGTGCCAGCAGTTTAGTCGGGGGTGGGGAGCTGTTTTTT

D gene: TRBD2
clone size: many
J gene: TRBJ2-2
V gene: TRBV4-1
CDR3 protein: CASSHFPPSGGFTGELFF
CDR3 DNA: TGCGCCAGCAGCCATTTCCCCCCTAGCGGGGGGTTCACCGGGGAGCTGTTTTTT

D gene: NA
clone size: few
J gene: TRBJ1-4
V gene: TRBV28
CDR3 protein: CASSFWNIATNEKLFF
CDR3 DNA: TGTGCCAGCAGTTTTTGGAATATTGCGACTAATGAAAAACTGTTTTTT

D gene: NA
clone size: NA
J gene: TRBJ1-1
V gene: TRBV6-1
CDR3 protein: CASSEPQHTMTEAFF
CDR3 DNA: TGTGCCAGCAGTGAACCCCAGCACACTATGACTGAAGCTTTCTTT

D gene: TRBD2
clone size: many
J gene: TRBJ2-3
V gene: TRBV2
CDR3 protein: CASIGLAGARRYF
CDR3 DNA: TGTGCCAGCATTGGACTAGCGGGGGCACGGAGGTATTTT

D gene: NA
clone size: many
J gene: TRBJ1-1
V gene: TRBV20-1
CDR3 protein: CSVGGVVGAFF
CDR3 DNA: TGCAGTGTTGGGGGGGTCGTAGGAGCTTTCTTT

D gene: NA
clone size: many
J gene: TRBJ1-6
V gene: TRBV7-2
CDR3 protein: CASSPRQAYSPLHF
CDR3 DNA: TGTGCCAGCAGCCCAAGACAGGCTTATTCACCCCTCCACTTT

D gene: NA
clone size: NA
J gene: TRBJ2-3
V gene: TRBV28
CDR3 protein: CASSLLQGNTQYF
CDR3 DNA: TGTGCCAGCAGTTTACTCCAGGGGAATACGCAGTATTTT

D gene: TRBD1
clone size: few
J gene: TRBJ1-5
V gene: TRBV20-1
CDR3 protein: CSACRGGPGQPQHF
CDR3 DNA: TGCAGTGCTTGTCGAGGGGGCCCTGGGCAGCCCCAGCATTTT

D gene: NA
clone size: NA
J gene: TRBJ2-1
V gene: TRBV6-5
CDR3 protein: CASTPLTGPRMGNEQFF
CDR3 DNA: TGTGCCAGCACCCCACTCACGGGGCCCCGAATGGGGAATGAGCAGTTCTTC

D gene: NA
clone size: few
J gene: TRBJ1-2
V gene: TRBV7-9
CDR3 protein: CASSSLDYTF
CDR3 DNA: TGTGCCAGCAGCAGCCTGGACTACACCTTC

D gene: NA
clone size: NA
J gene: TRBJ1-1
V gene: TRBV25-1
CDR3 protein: CASSVTEGYTEAFF
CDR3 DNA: TGTGCCAGCAGTGTAACAGAGGGATACACTGAAGCTTTCTTT

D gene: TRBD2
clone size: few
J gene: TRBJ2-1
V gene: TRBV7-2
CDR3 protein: CASSLQGTSYEQFF
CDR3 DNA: TGTGCCAGCAGCCTACAGGGGACTAGCTATGAGCAGTTCTTC

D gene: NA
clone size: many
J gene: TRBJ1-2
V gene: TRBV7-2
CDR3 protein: CASSSGRGIYYGYTF
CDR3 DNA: TGTGCCAGCAGCTCCGGGAGGGGGATTTACTATGGCTACACCTTC

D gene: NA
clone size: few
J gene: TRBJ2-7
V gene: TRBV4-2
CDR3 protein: CASSQVIGTGRDSYEQYF
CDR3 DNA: TGTGCCAGCAGCCAAGTCATAGGGACGGGCAGGGACTCCTACGAGCAGTACTTC

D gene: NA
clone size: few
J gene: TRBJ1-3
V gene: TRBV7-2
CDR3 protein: CASSRPRGPRNTIYF
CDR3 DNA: TGTGCCAGCAGCCGCCCTAGGGGCCCGAGAAACACCATATATTTT

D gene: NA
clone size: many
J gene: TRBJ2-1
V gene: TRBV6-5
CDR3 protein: CASSSNNEQFF
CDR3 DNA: TGTGCCAGCAGTTCTAACAATGAGCAGTTCTTC

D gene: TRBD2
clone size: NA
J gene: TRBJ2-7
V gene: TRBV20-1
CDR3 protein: CSASTGGGLGYEQYF
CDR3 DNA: TGCAGCGCTAGCACGGGAGGGGGGCTTGGCTACGAGCAGTACTTC

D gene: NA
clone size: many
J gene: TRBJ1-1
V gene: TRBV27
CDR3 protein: CASSPDNKMNTEAFF
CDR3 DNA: TGTGCCAGCAGCCCAGATAACAAAATGAACACTGAAGCTTTCTTT

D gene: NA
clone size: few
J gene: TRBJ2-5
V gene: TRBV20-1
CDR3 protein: CSAWGEETQYF
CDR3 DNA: TGCAGTGCTTGGGGGGAGGAGACCCAGTACTTC

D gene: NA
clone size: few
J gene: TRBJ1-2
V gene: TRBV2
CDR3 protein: CASSVIESYGYTF
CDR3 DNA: TGTGCCAGCAGTGTGATAGAAAGCTATGGCTACACCTTC

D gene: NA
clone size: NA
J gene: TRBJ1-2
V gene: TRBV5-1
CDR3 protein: CASSLQSVSYGYTF
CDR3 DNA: TGCGCCAGCAGCTTGCAGTCCGTAAGCTATGGCTACACCTTC

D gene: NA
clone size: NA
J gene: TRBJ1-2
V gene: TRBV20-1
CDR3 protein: CSDMVHEIYGYTF
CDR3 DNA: TGCAGTGATATGGTACACGAGATCTATGGCTACACCTTC

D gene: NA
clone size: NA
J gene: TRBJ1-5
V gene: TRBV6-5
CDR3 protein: CASSHRNQPQHF
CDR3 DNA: TGTGCCAGCAGTCATAGGAATCAGCCCCAGCATTTT

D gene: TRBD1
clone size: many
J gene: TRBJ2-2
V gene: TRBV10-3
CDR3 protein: CAISGDRVSGELFF
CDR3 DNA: TGTGCCATCAGTGGGGACAGGGTTAGCGGGGAGCTGTTTTTT

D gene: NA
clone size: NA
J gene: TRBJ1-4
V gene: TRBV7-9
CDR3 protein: CASSIPGSGKLFF
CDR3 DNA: TGTGCCAGCAGCATCCCGGGGAGTGGGAAACTGTTTTTT

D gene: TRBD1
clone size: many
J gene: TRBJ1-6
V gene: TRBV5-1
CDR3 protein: CASSRDRGGSPLHF
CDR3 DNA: TGCGCCAGCAGCAGGGACAGGGGGGGGTCACCCCTCCACTTT

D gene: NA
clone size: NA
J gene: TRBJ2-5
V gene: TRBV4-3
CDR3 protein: CASSQRIGGSSFEETQYF
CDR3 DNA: TGCGCCAGCAGCCAGCGGATTGGTGGCAGCTCCTTCGAAGAGACCCAGTACTTC

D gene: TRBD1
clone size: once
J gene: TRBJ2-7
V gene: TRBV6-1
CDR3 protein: CASLRDRATYEQYF
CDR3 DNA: TGTGCCAGCCTCCGGGACAGGGCCACCTACGAGCAGTACTTC

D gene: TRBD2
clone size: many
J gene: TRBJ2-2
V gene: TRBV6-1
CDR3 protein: CASSVGLAGPPSTGELFF
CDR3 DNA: TGTGCCAGCAGTGTTGGACTAGCGGGACCCCCAAGCACCGGGGAGCTGTTTTTT

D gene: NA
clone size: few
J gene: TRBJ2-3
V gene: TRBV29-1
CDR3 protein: CSVNRESGDTQYF
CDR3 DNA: TGCAGCGTTAACAGGGAATCCGGAGATACGCAGTATTTT

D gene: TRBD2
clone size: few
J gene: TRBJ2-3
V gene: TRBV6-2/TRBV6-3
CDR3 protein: CASSYQRGGFADTQYF
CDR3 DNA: TGTGCCAGCAGTTACCAACGGGGGGGCTTCGCAGATACGCAGTATTTT

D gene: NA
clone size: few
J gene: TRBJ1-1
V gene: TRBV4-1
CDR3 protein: CASSQVHDSGMNTEAFF
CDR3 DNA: TGCGCCAGCAGCCAAGTACACGACAGCGGAATGAACACTGAAGCTTTCTTT

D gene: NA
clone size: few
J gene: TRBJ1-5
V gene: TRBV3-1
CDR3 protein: CASSQGGLQPQHF
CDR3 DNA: TGTGCCAGCAGCCAAGGAGGGCTTCAGCCCCAGCATTTT

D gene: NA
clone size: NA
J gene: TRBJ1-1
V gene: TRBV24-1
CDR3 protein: CATSDSTTGNTEAFF
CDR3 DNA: TGTGCCACCAGTGATTCCACAACTGGGAACACTGAAGCTTTCTTT

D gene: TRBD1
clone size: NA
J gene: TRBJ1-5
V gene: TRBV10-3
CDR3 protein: CAISEGQAGNQPQHF
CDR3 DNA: TGTGCCATCAGTGAGGGACAGGCCGGCAATCAGCCCCAGCATTTT

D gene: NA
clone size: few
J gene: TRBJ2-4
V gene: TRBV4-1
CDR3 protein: CASSQVPAGDLAKNIQYF
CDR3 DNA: TGCGCCAGCAGCCAAGTACCGGCAGGGGACCTAGCCAAAAACATTCAGTACTTC

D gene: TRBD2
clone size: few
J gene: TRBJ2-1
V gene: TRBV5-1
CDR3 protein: CASSLSPLAGWGGNEQFF
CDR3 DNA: TGCGCCAGCAGCTTGTCTCCGCTAGCGGGGTGGGGAGGCAATGAGCAGTTCTTC

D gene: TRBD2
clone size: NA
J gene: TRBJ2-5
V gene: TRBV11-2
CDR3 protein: CASSSLRTSGGYFQETQYF
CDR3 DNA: TGTGCCAGCAGCTCATTGAGGACTAGCGGGGGGTATTTCCAAGAGACCCAGTACTTC

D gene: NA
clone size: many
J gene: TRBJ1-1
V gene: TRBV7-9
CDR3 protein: CASQGDTEAFF
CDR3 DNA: TGTGCCAGCCAAGGGGACACTGAAGCTTTCTTT

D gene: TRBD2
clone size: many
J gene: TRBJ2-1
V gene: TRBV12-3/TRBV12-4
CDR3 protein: CASRPGLAGYNEQFF
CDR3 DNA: TGTGCCAGCAGGCCGGGACTAGCGGGCTACAATGAGCAGTTCTTC

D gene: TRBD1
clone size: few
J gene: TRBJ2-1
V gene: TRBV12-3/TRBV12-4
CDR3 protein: CASRFRTGALSYNEQFF
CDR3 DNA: TGTGCCAGCAGGTTCCGGACAGGGGCGCTCTCCTACAATGAGCAGTTCTTC

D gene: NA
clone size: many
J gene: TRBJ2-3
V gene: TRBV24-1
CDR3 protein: CATSDLGRRTQYF
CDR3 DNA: TGTGCCACCAGTGATTTGGGCAGACGCACGCAGTATTTT

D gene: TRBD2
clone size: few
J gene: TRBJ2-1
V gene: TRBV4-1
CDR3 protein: CASSQLAGGLDEQFF
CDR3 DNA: TGCGCCAGCAGCCAACTAGCGGGGGGGCTCGATGAGCAGTTCTTC

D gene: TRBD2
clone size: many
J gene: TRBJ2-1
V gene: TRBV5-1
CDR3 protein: CASSWGLAFSNEQFF
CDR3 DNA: TGCGCCAGCAGCTGGGGACTAGCATTTTCCAATGAGCAGTTCTTC

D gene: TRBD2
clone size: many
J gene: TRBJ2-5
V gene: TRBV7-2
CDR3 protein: CASSLVSGDGETQYF
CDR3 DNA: TGTGCCAGCAGCTTAGTTAGCGGGGACGGAGAGACCCAGTACTTC

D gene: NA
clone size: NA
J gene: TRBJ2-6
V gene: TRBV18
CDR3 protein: CASSPGTPGTGANVLTF
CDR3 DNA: TGTGCCAGCTCACCAGGCACCCCGGGAACTGGGGCCAACGTCCTGACTTTC

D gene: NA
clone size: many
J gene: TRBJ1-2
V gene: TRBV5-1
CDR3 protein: CASSSEGGDYGYTF
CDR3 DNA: TGCGCCAGCAGCTCAGAGGGGGGCGACTATGGCTACACCTTC

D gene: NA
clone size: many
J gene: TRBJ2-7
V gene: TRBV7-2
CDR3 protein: CASSFSGTNPYEQYF
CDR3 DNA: TGTGCCAGCAGCTTTTCCGGGACGAACCCTTACGAGCAGTACTTC

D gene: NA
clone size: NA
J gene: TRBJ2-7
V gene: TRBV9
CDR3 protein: CASSVEEGIHEQYF
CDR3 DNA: TGTGCCAGCAGCGTAGAGGAGGGGATCCACGAGCAGTACTTC